This entry lists 28 T cell receptor beta chains sequenced from one sample in a study of blood T cell repertoires in COVID-19. Profiled with immunoSEQ multiplex PCR; TCRdb holds only in-frame clones, not every one. The sample includes 100,000 to 150,000 clones, approximately 86% of them seen just once. Sequenced material: PBMCs or T cells enriched from blood (not recorded which). These receptors originate from a woman in her 50s who had recovered from COVID-19.

The genes are TRBV7-2 and TRBJ2-3; D is perhaps TRBD1 (7 bases). V gave up 5 bases and J gave up 9 bases, with 21 bases separating them. CDR3 length: 15 residues. The germline CDR1 and CDR2 sequences are SGHTA and FQGNSA. In nucleotides, the CDR3 is TGTGCCAGCAGCCCTATCGCAGGTGGAGGGGGCACGCAGTATTTT. Its translation: CASSPIAGGGGTQYF.

This rearrangement joins TRBV3-1 (or the pseudogene TRBV3-2) to TRBJ2-3, with 15 nucleotides matching TRBD2. CDR1 LGHDT and CDR2 YNNKEL come from the germline V gene (reference sequence). Unmatched junction bases numbered 4, after V lost 4 bases and J lost 2 bases. The CDR3 sequence is 17 residues long. The CDR3 reads CASSRGLAGGPTDTQYF. CDR3 nucleotides: TGTGCCAGCAGCCGCGGACTAGCGGGGGGGCCCACAGATACGCAGTATTTT.

This chain connects TRBV27 to TRBJ2-2, with TRBD2 as a possible D gene (5 bases). There are 17 residues in the CDR3. V was clipped by 6 bases and J by 0 bases, with 17 bases between them. Germline V lookup: CDR1 MNHEY, CDR2 SMNVEV (reference sequence). CDR3 protein: CASSKTAGGPNTGELFF. The CDR3 region has the DNA TGTGCCAGCAGCAAAACGGCGGGCGGCCCGAACACCGGGGAGCTGTTTTTT.

This chain uses TRBV6-5 with TRBJ2-3; D perhaps matches TRBD1 (6 bases). This CDR3 has 13 amino acids. Looked up from germline, CDR1 is MNHEY and CDR2 is SVGAGI. Between the trimmed V and J ends, which lost 6 bases and 8 bases, there was a span of 15 bases. The CDR3 loop is CASRRTGPGTQYF. CDR3 DNA sequence: TGTGCCAGCAGGCGTACAGGGCCAGGTACGCAGTATTTT.

The J gene is TRBJ2-1, the V gene TRBV5-1; tentative D call: TRBD2 (5 bases). Trimming took off 6 bases at V and 4 bases at J, with 17 bases between the two ends. The germline CDR1 and CDR2 sequences are SGHRS and YFSETQ. The CDR3 runs to 15 residues. The CDR3 loop reads CASTLDGKGYNEQFF. CDR3 bases: TGCGCCAGCACCCTTGACGGGAAAGGGTACAATGAGCAGTTCTTC.

The chain links TRBV19 to TRBJ1-1; the D gene is possibly TRBD1 (5 bases). Trimming left V 5 bases short and J 7 bases short, with 20 bases between. CDR3 size: 15 residues. Germline assignment: CDR1 LNHDA and CDR2 SQIVND (reference sequence). The chain's CDR3 is CASSLRGGATSEAFF. CDR3 coding DNA: TGTGCCAGTAGTCTGAGGGGAGGTGCAACCAGTGAAGCTTTCTTT.

The gene calls are TRBV12-3 or TRBV12-4 and TRBJ2-5; the D gene is possibly TRBD1 (6 bases). V gave up 7 bases and J gave up 5 bases, with 14 bases separating them. This CDR3 contains 13 residues. CDR3 in DNA: TGTGCCAGCACCAAGGGGGATCTGGAGACCCAGTACTTC. Its translation: CASTKGDLETQYF.

V gene TRBV5-5 combines with J gene TRBJ1-6; 7 nucleotides agree with TRBD1. CDR3 length: 16 residues. Trimming took 4 bases from V and 2 from J; bases not matched to a gene: 6. The V gene's germline CDR1 is SGHKS and CDR2 YYEKEE (reference sequence). CDR3 residues: CASSNQQGAYNSPLHF. The CDR3 coding sequence is TGTGCCAGCAGCAACCAGCAGGGGGCCTATAATTCACCCCTCCACTTT.

This rearrangement joins TRBV9 to TRBJ1-4, with D perhaps TRBD1 (5 bases). Looked up from germline, CDR1 is SGDLS and CDR2 is YYNGEE. V was trimmed by 4 bases and J by 7 bases, leaving 20 bases between them. The CDR3 runs to 16 residues. The CDR3 nucleotides are TGTGCCAGCAGCCTGACGGGGCGGGAGGCTTTTGAAAAACTGTTTTTT. Its translation is CASSLTGREAFEKLFF.

The V call is TRBV18, the J call TRBJ2-2, with TRBD1 as a possible D gene (6 bases). The CDR3 runs to 15 residues. Trimming removed 0 bases from V and 3 bases from J, with 8 bases in between. The germline gives CDR1 KGHSH, CDR2 LQKENI. DNA for the CDR3: TGTGCCAGCTCACCACCAGGGGGATACACCGGGGAGCTGTTTTTT. This sequence encodes CASSPPGGYTGELFF.

V usage is TRBV2 and J usage is TRBJ2-3, with 9 bases fitting TRBD2. Germline lookup yields CDR1 SNHLY and CDR2 FYNNEI. The ends lost 4 bases at V and 0 bases at J; junction bases unmatched: 2. This CDR3 has 15 residues. The CDR3 protein is CASSGTSASTDTQYF. The CDR3 region has the DNA TGTGCCAGCAGTGGGACTAGCGCTAGCACAGATACGCAGTATTTT.

The chain recombines TRBV4-1 with TRBJ1-2; D is ambiguous. The CDR3 contains 13 residues. CDR1 MGHRA and CDR2 YSYEKL come from the germline V gene. V was clipped by 1 base and J by 8 bases, with 11 bases between them. The CDR3 DNA sequence: TGCGCCAGCAGCCAAGCCAGGAATTACGGCTACACCTTC. It specifies CASSQARNYGYTF.

This chain links TRBV5-1 with TRBJ2-5; D is unclear. The CDR3 consists of 14 residues. V lost 0 bases and J 5 bases, leaving 11 bases between the germline ends. CDR1 is SGHRS, CDR2 YFSETQ, per germline. Here the CDR3 reads CASSLALLAETQYF. As DNA, the CDR3 is TGCGCCAGCAGCTTGGCCTTGTTAGCTGAGACCCAGTACTTC.

The chain couples TRBV27 to TRBJ2-7; 7 nucleotides agree with TRBD1. The junction had 1 base not matched to a gene; V was cut back by 3 bases and J by 5 bases. The CDR3 runs to 12 residues. Germline CDR1 and CDR2: MNHEY and SMNVEV (reference sequence). The CDR3 is CASSLTGHEQYF. The CDR3, as DNA: TGTGCCAGCAGTTTGACAGGGCACGAGCAGTACTTC.

This chain joins TRBV18 and TRBJ1-4; TRBD1 might be the D (6 bases). This CDR3 is built from 13 residues. Germline CDR1 and CDR2: KGHSH and LQKENI. V was pared by 4 bases and J by 7 bases, with 10 bases between. As DNA, the CDR3 is TGTGCCAGCTCACTTAAACAGGGTGAAAAACTGTTTTTT. Its translation is CASSLKQGEKLFF.

The CDR3 region has the DNA TGTGCCAGCAGCCAAGTACCAACGGGGGGGCTTGGGTATGAGCAGTTCTTC. This gives the protein CASSQVPTGGLGYEQFF. This chain uses TRBV4-2 with TRBJ2-1; 8 positions match TRBD2. Germline V gives CDR1 LGHNA, CDR2 YNFKEQ. The V and J ends lost 1 base and 8 bases, in that order; junction bases with no gene match: 13. CDR3 length equals 17 residues.

The chain joins TRBV11-2 to TRBJ2-1; a possible D gene is TRBD2 (5 bases). Germline CDR1 and CDR2: SGHAT and FQNNGV. The V end lost 0 bases, the J end lost 10 bases, and 7 bases lay between the germline ends. The CDR3 contains 12 residues. CDR3 loop: CASSLERGEQFF. The CDR3 coding sequence is TGTGCCAGCAGCTTAGAACGAGGGGAGCAGTTCTTC.

The rearrangement uses TRBV20-1 and TRBJ2-7; 8 bases align to TRBD2. This CDR3 spans 11 amino acids. The germline gives CDR1 DFQATT, CDR2 SNEGSKA (reference sequence). V lost 6 bases, J lost 4 bases, and 2 bases stayed unmatched. CDR3 amino acids: CSASGGYEQYF. CDR3 nucleotide sequence: TGCAGTGCAAGCGGGGGATACGAGCAGTACTTC.

The chain joins TRBV4-3 to TRBJ1-5, with D uncertain. Trimming removed 0 bases from V and 8 bases from J, with 11 bases in between. The CDR3 length is 14 residues. The V gene's germline CDR1 is LGHNA and CDR2 YSLEER. The CDR3 spells CASSQDAAGKPQHF. CDR3 DNA sequence: TGCGCCAGCAGCCAAGATGCGGCGGGGAAGCCCCAGCATTTT.

V usage is TRBV12-3 or TRBV12-4 and J usage is TRBJ1-1; D gene unclear. With 3 bases removed from V and 4 bases from J, the gap between germline ends came to 6 bases. The length of the CDR3 is 12 residues. The CDR3 reads CASSFYLTEAFF. CDR3 DNA: TGTGCCAGCAGTTTTTATCTCACTGAAGCTTTCTTT.

CDR3 DNA sequence: TGTGCCAGCAGTGAAGGTGGGGCAGGGACTGGAAACACCATATATTTT. It translates to CASSEGGAGTGNTIYF. The rearrangement links TRBV2 to TRBJ1-3, with D perhaps matching TRBD1 (5 bases). The CDR3 sequence is 16 residues long. With 1 base removed from V and 2 bases from J, the gap between germline ends came to 12 bases. Germline V CDR1 and CDR2: SNHLY, FYNNEI.

With regard to this clone: One junction end disagrees with the germline gene, perhaps due to a read error. The chain recombines TRBV5-5 with TRBJ2-5, with D unresolved. CDR3 length: 14 amino acids. The germline gives CDR1 SGHKS, CDR2 YYEKEE (reference sequence). This CDR3 is CASSLVQLKESQYF. The CDR3, as DNA: TGTGCCAGCAGCTTGGTACAGCTAAAAGAGAGCCAGTACTTC.

The chain carries TRBV7-9 and TRBJ1-5; 7 bases are a match to TRBD1. The germline V gene encodes CDR1 SEHNR and CDR2 FQNEAQ (reference sequence). The CDR3 sequence is 16 residues long. Trimming took 3 bases from V and 2 from J; bases not matched to a gene: 7. The CDR3 protein is CASSFRGDRGNQPQHF. DNA of the CDR3: TGTGCCAGCAGCTTCAGGGGGGATCGGGGCAATCAGCCCCAGCATTTT.

This clone was recorded once. V usage is TRBV5-1 and J usage is TRBJ2-3; 7 positions match TRBD1. The V segment lost 5 bases and the J segment 0 bases; nucleotides outside the gene matches: 9. CDR1 is SGHRS and CDR2 is YFSETQ in the germline V gene. The CDR3 is 16 amino acids. The CDR3 here is CASRPRTGVSTDTQYF. CDR3 nucleotide sequence: TGCGCCAGCAGGCCTCGGACAGGAGTTAGCACAGATACGCAGTATTTT.

This clone is a singleton in its sample. The chain uses TRBV30 and TRBJ1-5, with D possibly TRBD1 on 5 matching bases. With 2 bases removed from V and 2 bases from J, the gap between germline ends came to 10 bases. CDR1 GTSNPN and CDR2 SVGIG come from the germline V gene (reference sequence). This CDR3 is 14 amino acids long. The CDR3: CAWSKGNGNQPQHF. In DNA, the CDR3 is TGTGCCTGGAGTAAGGGGAATGGCAATCAGCCCCAGCATTTT.

This rearrangement joins TRBV11-2 to TRBJ2-6; D might be TRBD1 (5 bases). Germline CDR1 is SGHAT and CDR2 is FQNNGV. The CDR3 runs 17 residues. V was cut by 5 bases and J by 2 bases, with 16 bases left in between. The CDR3 here is CASSPDAWGAGANVLTF. CDR3 coding DNA: TGTGCCAGCAGCCCCGATGCCTGGGGCGCTGGGGCCAACGTCCTGACTTTC.

The gene calls are TRBV2 and TRBJ2-1; 10 bases are shared with TRBD2. Germline CDR1 reads SNHLY; CDR2 reads FYNNEI. The CDR3 has 18 amino acids. With V trimmed by 4 bases and J by 7 bases, 16 bases remained unmatched. CDR3 nucleotides: TGTGCCAGCAGTGGACCAGCTAGCGGGGGTCATACCCGGAATGAGCAGTTCTTC. Protein product: CASSGPASGGHTRNEQFF.

V gene TRBV6-5 combines with J gene TRBJ2-7; TRBD1 might be the D (5 bases). V shed 2 bases and J shed 6 bases, with 11 bases lying between them. The germline V gene has CDR1 MNHEY and CDR2 SVGAGI. The CDR3 has 13 residues. CDR3 sequence: CASSYTRTTEQYF. The CDR3 DNA reads TGTGCCAGCAGTTACACTCGGACAACCGAGCAGTACTTC.